One and the same sample provided the 25 T cell receptor beta chains below, sequenced in a study of vaccination and CD4 T cells after COVID-19. TCRdb re-analysed the PCR reads in MiXCR, keeping a single row per CDR3 protein. Here the sample spans around 20,000 distinct CDR3 sequences, more than 45% being singletons. Sequencing used CD4+ T cells from blood, obtained before SARS-CoV-2 vaccination. The receptors stem from a human donor who had recovered from COVID-19.

The chain joins TRBV20-1 to TRBJ1-1; 10 nucleotides agree with TRBD1. From germline, CDR1 is DFQATT and CDR2 SNEGSKA (reference sequence). The J segment lost 4 bases and the V segment lost 6 bases, leaving 5 bases of the junction unmatched. The CDR3 runs 13 residues. The CDR3 protein is CSARQGAPTEAFF. CDR3 coding DNA: TGCAGTGCGAGACAGGGGGCGCCCACTGAAGCTTTCTTT.

The rearrangement joins TRBV7-2 to TRBJ2-4, with D perhaps matching TRBD1 or TRBD2 (6 bases each). V was pared by 5 bases and J by 7 bases, with 18 bases between. Germline V CDR1 and CDR2: SGHTA, FQGNSA. The length of the CDR3 is 15 residues. The CDR3 DNA sequence: TGTGCCAGCAGCCGGCCCCCTGGGGGGCGGAACATTCAGTACTTC. As protein: CASSRPPGGRNIQYF. The variable domain in full, completed from reference TRBV7-2 and TRBJ2-4, reads GAGVSQSPSNKVTEKGKDVELRCDPISGHTALYWYRQSLGQGLEFLIYFQGNSAPDKSGLPSDRFSAERTGGSVSTLTIQRTQQEDSAVYLCASSRPPGGRNIQYFGAGTRLSVL.

A few counts support this clonotype. The V gene is TRBV6-5, the J gene TRBJ2-3; D gene unclear. The germline gives CDR1 MNHEY, CDR2 SVGAGI. The CDR3 is 15 amino acids. V shed 2 bases and J shed 0 bases, with 9 bases lying between them. CDR3 nucleotides: TGTGCCAGCAGTTACCGGGCTACTAGCACAGATACGCAGTATTTT. This sequence encodes CASSYRATSTDTQYF.

The gene calls are TRBV10-3 and TRBJ1-5, with D unclear. CDR3 length: 14 amino acids. Germline V gene lookup returns CDR1 ENHRY and CDR2 SYGVKD. Trimming removed 3 bases at V and 0 bases at J, with 6 bases between. In DNA form, the CDR3 reads TGTGCCATCAGTGATTCGGTTAGCAATCAGCCCCAGCATTTT. This translates into CAISDSVSNQPQHF.

V gene TRBV18 combines with J gene TRBJ2-7; 10 bases are shared with TRBD2. The CDR3 extends over 16 amino acids. Per germline, CDR1 KGHSH and CDR2 LQKENI. Losses at the gene ends were 1 base for V and 2 bases for J; bases not matched to a gene: 5. CDR3 amino acids: CASSPLGLAGAYEQYF. CDR3 DNA: TGTGCCAGCTCACCACTTGGCCTAGCGGGAGCCTACGAGCAGTACTTC.

The chain uses TRBV30 and TRBJ1-1; D might be TRBD1 (5 bases). The length of the CDR3 is 13 residues. The germline V gene has CDR1 GTSNPN and CDR2 SVGIG (reference sequence). The germline V and J ends were trimmed by 0 bases and 5 bases, with 10 bases remaining between them. CDR3 amino acids: CAWSVQKGTEAFF. In nucleotides, the CDR3 is TGTGCCTGGAGTGTACAAAAGGGGACTGAAGCTTTCTTT.

This clonotype was counted only a few times. The chain carries TRBV7-6 and TRBJ1-6; 7 bases line up with TRBD1. Germline V lookup: CDR1 SGHVS, CDR2 FNYEAQ. J lost 6 bases, V lost 4 bases, and 6 bases had no gene match. The CDR3 spans 15 residues. The CDR3 sequence is CASSSRPGGNSPLHF. CDR3 DNA: TGTGCCAGCAGCTCCCGGCCAGGGGGTAATTCACCCCTCCACTTT.

V is TRBV24-1 and J is TRBJ2-7; D is possibly TRBD1 (6 bases). The CDR3 has 14 residues. Germline assignment: CDR1 KGHDR and CDR2 SFDVKD. Between the trimmed V and J ends, which lost 4 bases and 4 bases, there was a span of 13 bases. The DNA for the CDR3 is TGTGCCACCAGTGAGTCTGGACAGCTTTACGAGCAGTACTTC. This encodes CATSESGQLYEQYF.

This clonotype has only a few counts. The CDR3, as DNA: TGCAGTGCGCAAATATCCGGGACAGAGGCAGGGACCCAGCATTTT. It specifies CSAQISGTEAGTQHF. The genes are TRBV20-1 and TRBJ1-5; 7 bases line up with TRBD1. Per the germline V gene, CDR1 is DFQATT and CDR2 is SNEGSKA (reference sequence). V lost 6 bases to trimming and J lost 11 bases; unmatched junction nucleotides: 19. The length of the CDR3 is 15 residues.

This clonotype was found a few times. The chain carries TRBV19 and TRBJ2-1; D ambiguous. V lost 3 bases to trimming and J lost 4 bases, with 10 bases between them. The CDR3 has 14 residues. Germline V gene sequence: CDR1 LNHDA, CDR2 SQIVND (reference sequence). The CDR3 loop is CASSIVGGYNEQFF. The CDR3 DNA reads as TGTGCCAGTAGTATCGTGGGCGGATACAATGAGCAGTTCTTC.

This clonotype was detected only a few times. The chain joins TRBV27 to TRBJ1-3; 8 positions agree with TRBD1. V was pared by 6 bases and J by 2 bases, with 3 bases of the junction left unmatched. The CDR3 runs to 14 residues. Germline CDR1 reads MNHEY; CDR2 reads SMNVEV (reference sequence). This chain's CDR3 is CASRDRATGNTIYF. In DNA, the CDR3 is TGTGCCAGCAGGGACAGGGCAACTGGAAACACCATATATTTT.

The chain is built from TRBV6-1 and TRBJ2-3, with 7 nucleotides matching TRBD2. The junction had 4 bases not matched to a gene; V was cut back by 1 base and J by 6 bases. The length of the CDR3 is 14 residues. The germline V gene has CDR1 MNHNS and CDR2 SASEGT. As DNA, the CDR3 is TGTGCCAGCAGTGAAGGTAGCGGGTCGGATACGCAGTATTTT. It codes for CASSEGSGSDTQYF.

This rearrangement joins TRBV20-1 to TRBJ2-1, with 8 bases aligning to TRBD2. Germline V gene data show CDR1 as DFQATT and CDR2 as SNEGSKA (reference sequence). V trimming: 0 bases; J trimming: 4 bases; junction bases outside the gene matches: 5. The CDR3 is made up of 15 amino acids. In DNA form, the CDR3 reads TGCAGTGCTAGAGAAAGCGGGAGTATATACAATGAGCAGTTCTTC. This gives the protein CSARESGSIYNEQFF.

In this sample, this clonotype turned up a few times. This sequence joins TRBV20-1 and TRBJ1-5; tentatively, D is TRBD1 (6 bases). The germline V gene has CDR1 DFQATT and CDR2 SNEGSKA (reference sequence). This CDR3 contains 15 residues. With 3 bases removed from V and 0 bases from J, the gap between germline ends came to 12 bases. CDR3 protein: CSARVTGTSNQPQHF. For the CDR3, the DNA is TGCAGTGCTAGGGTTACAGGGACTAGCAATCAGCCCCAGCATTTT.

V gene TRBV7-2 combines with J gene TRBJ2-7, with D perhaps given as TRBD1 or TRBD2 (7 bases each). Germline CDR1 reads SGHTA; CDR2 reads FQGNSA. The CDR3 is 14 amino acids. Trimming shortened V by 4 bases and J by 3 bases, and 13 bases separated the two germline ends. The CDR3 here is CASSSQGGNYEQYF. The DNA for the CDR3 is TGTGCCAGCAGCTCCCAGGGGGGGAACTACGAGCAGTACTTC.

This CDR3 reads CASSLVPGPILYGYTF. The CDR3 region has the DNA TGTGCCAGCAGCTTAGTACCAGGGCCGATCCTGTATGGCTACACCTTC. V gene TRBV11-2 combines with J gene TRBJ1-2, with D possibly matching TRBD1 (5 bases). In germline, CDR1 is SGHAT, CDR2 FQNNGV. Trimming cost V 1 base and J 5 bases, with 17 bases left between them. This CDR3 contains 16 residues.

This rearrangement joins TRBV18 to TRBJ1-5; D possibly corresponds to TRBD1 (6 bases). CDR1 KGHSH and CDR2 LQKENI come from the germline V gene. The V end was cut by 2 bases, the J end by 6 bases, with 14 bases between. The CDR3 consists of 15 residues. The CDR3 DNA sequence: TGTGCCAGCTCACCAGGGACACAAGGGGGTCAGCCCCAGCATTTT. The encoded protein is CASSPGTQGGQPQHF. Looking up the rest from reference TRBV18 and TRBJ1-5 gives the full variable domain: NAGVMQNPRHLVRRRGQEARLRCSPMKGHSHVYWYRQLPEEGLKFMVYLQKENIIDESGMPKERFSAEFPKEGPSILRIQQVVRGDSAAYFCASSPGTQGGQPQHFGDGTRLSIL.

J is TRBJ2-7 and V is TRBV7-3, with 8 bases lining up with TRBD1. Trimming took 6 bases from V and 3 from J; bases not matched to a gene: 7. Germline V gives CDR1 SGHTA, CDR2 FQGTGA. The CDR3 runs 14 residues. For the CDR3, the DNA is TGTGCCAGCAGTCCTGGACAGGGAGACTACGAGCAGTACTTC. This gives the protein CASSPGQGDYEQYF.

A few counts support this clonotype. The rearrangement links TRBV20-1 to TRBJ2-3; 12 nucleotides align to TRBD2. With V trimmed by 6 bases and J by 1 base, 2 bases remained unmatched. The CDR3 totals 14 residues. Germline values: CDR1 DFQATT, CDR2 SNEGSKA (reference sequence). CDR3 sequence (DNA): TGCAGTGCGACTAGCGGGAGAGGCACAGATACGCAGTATTTT. This translates into CSATSGRGTDTQYF.

V and J are TRBV6-5 and TRBJ2-7; D tentatively fits TRBD1 or TRBD2 (5 bases each). This CDR3 comprises 17 residues. V lost 0 bases and J lost 0, with 15 bases in between. Germline V gene lookup returns CDR1 MNHEY and CDR2 SVGAGI. The chain's CDR3 is CASSYSKGTFSSYEQYF. The CDR3 bases are TGTGCCAGCAGTTACTCGAAGGGGACGTTTAGCTCCTACGAGCAGTACTTC.

The table lists this clonotype with a few counts. The chain employs TRBV28 and TRBJ1-1; D call uncertain. V lost 5 bases and J lost 6, with 10 bases in between. The CDR3 extends over 12 amino acids. Germline lookup yields CDR1 MDHEN and CDR2 SYDVKM. CDR3 in amino acids: CASSPRWPEAFF. In DNA form, the CDR3 reads TGTGCCAGCAGTCCGCGTTGGCCTGAAGCTTTCTTT.

V and J are TRBV7-9 and TRBJ1-6; no clear D. This CDR3 has 13 amino acids. Trimming pared 8 bases from V and 4 bases from J, leaving 9 bases between. Germline CDR1 is SEHNR and CDR2 is FQNEAQ (reference sequence). CDR3 DNA: TGTGCCAGCCGTGGGCAGTATAATTCACCCCTCCACTTT. It codes for CASRGQYNSPLHF.

This clonotype was observed a handful of times. The rearrangement uses TRBV28 and TRBJ1-5, with TRBD1 matching 8 bases. The CDR3 consists of 14 residues. The V gene end was trimmed by 5 bases and the J gene end by 3 bases; junction bases not matched to a gene: 3. Germline lookup yields CDR1 MDHEN and CDR2 SYDVKM. CDR3 sequence: CASSAGGANQPQHF. CDR3 bases: TGTGCCAGCAGTGCAGGGGGCGCCAATCAGCCCCAGCATTTT.

This clonotype was seen a handful of times. This chain joins TRBV21-1 and TRBJ2-7; the table's TRBD1 call for D was not verified on the DNA. TRBV21-1 is listed as a pseudogene. The CDR3 totals 14 residues. CDR3 region: CASSPGTGSHEQYF. The CDR3 DNA follows: TGTGCCAGCAGTCCCGGGACAGGGTCTCACGAGCAGTACTTC.

Concerning this clonotype: One junction end disagrees with the germline gene, perhaps due to a read error. Here the CDR3 reads CATSFEEAQYF. The CDR3 DNA reads as TGTGCCACCTCATTCGAAGAGGCCCAGTACTTC. The chain links TRBV24-1 to TRBJ2-5; D remains unclear. Germline CDR1 KGHDR, CDR2 SFDVKD. This CDR3 region has 11 residues.